This TCR beta chain was captured in a study of spatial heterogeneity in lung cancer (dated by TCRdb to between 2018 and 2021). Turning to the overall study: Beta-chain transcripts were consistently detected in greater numbers than alpha-chain transcripts, which likely reflects a higher abundance of beta-chain transcripts. In the raw uncorrected reads, each unique combination of TCR and UMI appeared more than ten times on average. The study quantitatively compared TCR alpha and beta repertoires across multiple tumor regions, matched nontumor lung and blood in non-small cell lung cancer. TCR repertoire features were related to nonsynonymous mutation counts determined by whole-exome sequencing of tumor tissue. Both alpha and beta chains were TCR-sequenced in samples taken at surgery, namely 220 tumor regions, fewer than 85 matched nontumor lung samples and approximately 58 PBMC samples.

The time point label for this specimen denotes: sample taken at primary tumor resection. Whole RNA extracted from tumor and nontumor lung tissue, or from cryopreserved PBMC samples, was used for TCR sequencing without cell sorting. Samples were obtained from about 75 patients with early-stage, untreated non-small cell lung cancer from the lung TRACERx cohort. Only patients for whom sufficient RNA was available from at least two tumor regions were selected for TCR sequencing. Before selection, tumor and adjacent nontumor lung specimens were reviewed by a lung pathologist. The method was 5' RACE. Sequencing took place on a NextSeq 500. To allow correction of PCR and sequencing errors, the TCR library protocol tagged every TCR cDNA molecule with a unique molecular identifier. The published analysis was carried out like this. TCR identification, UMI-based error correction and CDR3 extraction were all carried out with Decombinator tools. Expanded TCRs were defined as those above a frequency of 2 per 1,000, corresponding to the top 1% of the tumor frequency distribution. Rényi diversity was computed with the R vegan package after subsampling each repertoire 100 times to 5,000 TCRs. CDR3 similarity networks were constructed using string-kernel similarity of amino acid triplets, with links drawn between CDR3s whose pairwise similarity was above 0.82. TCRdb redid the processing of the public reads, applying fastp at Q25 and MiXCR, and retained in-frame beta chains. Entries are consolidated by CDR3 protein sequence, retaining the most common genes and DNA. For this entry, the V and J calls and clone size follow TCRdb and not the study's own pipeline. For this sample there are roughly 1,100 distinct CDR3 sequences; 6% to 7.5% appear just once. Roughly an eighth of the sample comes from the top ten.

This clonotype registers as medium-sized (0.01 to 0.1%) within its sample. Its antigen is unknown. Qualities for individual bases were not recorded, and no much larger clone is one base off. As an off-target read in a library built for alpha chains, this beta chain has a frequency of little significance. Study-wide conclusions, independent of this receptor: Additional single-cell paired TCR alpha and beta sequencing was considered necessary to confirm, at a functional level, the hypothesis that regional TCRs recognize regional mutations.

The origin of this receptor is a male donor with early-stage non-small cell lung cancer. The material sequenced was normal lung tissue next to the tumor, taken at surgery.

The bases read TGTGCCAGCAGCATGGCAGGACAGGGGCCCTCCAACTATGGCTACACCTTC. Its protein product is CASSMAGQGPSNYGYTF. The chain links TRBV7-9 with TRBJ1-2; TRBD1 aligns with 9 central bases. Inclusive of the bounding cysteine and phenylalanine, the CDR3 is 17 residues long. The sequence is cut down to CDR3 DNA, 51 bases in frame from base 1. The junction shows trimming of 5 bases on V and 2 bases on J, and the gene matches do not reach 12 bases of it. Via the germline V gene (reference sequence), CDR1 is SEHNR and CDR2 FQNEAQ.